This entry is about one TCR beta chain. These data come from a study of CD8 T cells in Susac syndrome. The authors reverse transcribed roughly 0.5 to 1 ug RNA with random hexamers. A single record per CDR3 protein comes from TCRdb applying MiXCR to the immunoSEQ multiplex PCR reads. The sample contains around 230,000 distinct CDR3 sequences, roughly 96% of which appear only once. With V trimmed by 8 bases and J by 0 bases, 13 bases remained unmatched. The germline gives CDR1 SGHAT, CDR2 FQNNGV. This CDR3 region has 18 residues. The sequenced sample consisted of CD4+ T cells from PBMCs. The chain joins TRBV11-2 to TRBJ2-6; 7 positions agree with TRBD1. The source is a human donor with multiple sclerosis. The CDR3 protein is CASGQGRDSLSGANVLTF. DNA for the CDR3: TGTGCCAGCGGCCAAGGCCGGGACAGCCTCTCTGGGGCCAACGTCCTGACTTTC. The variable domain in full, completed from reference TRBV11-2 and TRBJ2-6, reads EAGVAQSPRYKIIEKRQSVAFWCNPISGHATLYWYQQILGQGPKLLIQFQNNGVVDDSQLPKDRFSAERLKGVDSTLKIQPAKLEDSAVYLCASGQGRDSLSGANVLTFGAGSRLTVL.